One and the same sample provided the 13 T cell receptor beta chains below, sequenced in a study of OX40 agonist ivuxolimab in advanced cancers. Libraries were constructed by the immunoSEQ multiplex PCR assay. Sourced from immuneACCESS, this table was stored by TCRdb with only in-frame sequences that have V and J called. A share of the clones is absent; for the studies checked, an unresolved V gene accounts for under half, and the remainder has no known explanation. Present in this sample are 90,000 to 100,000 clones, around 89% of which were seen just once. The ten largest clones capture around 0.16% of the sample. This specimen was CD4+ or CD8+ T cells sorted from blood, taken in a trial of the OX40 agonist ivuxolimab. The receptors derive from an adult with an advanced solid tumor such as melanoma, head and neck, liver or kidney cancer.

The chain uses TRBV13 and TRBJ2-2; D not resolved. Germline loops: CDR1 PRHDT, CDR2 FYEKMQ (reference sequence). V was shortened by 3 bases and J by 7 bases, with 6 bases between the two germline ends. The CDR3 consists of 12 residues. CDR3 DNA: TGTGCCAGCAGCTTTAGCCGCGGGGAGCTGTTTTTT. Residues: CASSFSRGELFF.

A few counts support this clone. The CDR3 spells CASEAELDGPQHF. The CDR3 nucleotides are TGTGCCAGCGAGGCGGAGCTCGACGGGCCCCAGCATTTT. V is TRBV6-1 and J is TRBJ1-5; no clear D gene. The germline V and J ends were trimmed by 8 bases and 9 bases, with 17 bases remaining between them. CDR1 MNHNS and CDR2 SASEGT come from the germline V gene. The CDR3 consists of 13 residues.

The genes are TRBV19 and TRBJ2-7, with D tentatively TRBD1 (6 bases). CDR1 and CDR2 from the germline V gene are LNHDA and SQIVND (reference sequence). The CDR3 covers 16 residues. The V end lost 4 bases, the J end lost 1 base, and 17 bases lay between the germline ends. The CDR3 DNA reads as TGTGCCAGTAGTAGGGTGGGACAACAAGTTTCCTACGAGCAGTACTTC. It translates to CASSRVGQQVSYEQYF.

This chain connects TRBV5-1 to TRBJ2-1; TRBD1 matches at 12 bases. The CDR3 is made up of 15 amino acids. The V gene's germline CDR1 is SGHRS and CDR2 YFSETQ. The junction had 9 bases not matched to a gene; V was cut back by 4 bases and J by 10 bases. The CDR3 DNA reads as TGCGCCAGCAGCAGCCCGGGACAGGGGGCAGGAGAGCAGTTCTTC. It codes for CASSSPGQGAGEQFF.

This rearrangement joins TRBV6-5 to TRBJ1-1, with 7 bases lining up with TRBD1. Germline V gives CDR1 MNHEY, CDR2 SVGAGI. The CDR3 consists of 14 residues. The V segment lost 2 bases and the J segment 1 base; nucleotides outside the gene matches: 1. This chain's CDR3 is CASSYGTANTEAFF. The CDR3 region has the DNA TGTGCCAGCAGTTACGGGACAGCGAACACTGAAGCTTTCTTT.

The V and J genes are TRBV2 and TRBJ2-1; 7 bases align to TRBD2. CDR1 and CDR2 (germline): SNHLY, FYNNEI. Trimming cost V 0 bases and J 5 bases; bases outside gene matches: 4. The CDR3 covers 15 residues. For the CDR3, the DNA is TGTGCCAGCAGTGAAGCTAGCCGGGGGGACAATGAGCAGTTCTTC. Its translation is CASSEASRGDNEQFF.

The chain carries TRBV9 and TRBJ1-4; the match to TRBD1 covers 8 bases. Germline lookup yields CDR1 SGDLS and CDR2 YYNGEE. CDR3 length: 14 amino acids. J gave up 3 bases and V 4 bases, and 2 bases lay outside the gene matches. The CDR3 DNA sequence: TGTGCCAGCAGCCAGGGGGCTTCTAATGAAAAACTGTTTTTT. It specifies CASSQGASNEKLFF.

The gene calls are TRBV5-1 and TRBJ1-1, with a weak D call TRBD1 (5 bases). CDR1 is SGHRS, CDR2 YFSETQ, per germline. The CDR3 consists of 14 residues. V lost 2 bases and J lost 3, with 11 bases in between. The CDR3 is CASSFRGWDTEAFF. The DNA for the CDR3 is TGCGCCAGCAGCTTTAGGGGCTGGGACACTGAAGCTTTCTTT.

The V and J genes are TRBV4-1 and TRBJ2-7, with D unclear. This CDR3 contains 16 residues. CDR1 and CDR2 (germline): MGHRA, YSYEKL. V was trimmed by 0 bases and J by 1 base, leaving 13 bases between them. As DNA, the CDR3 is TGCGCCAGCAGCCAAGATCTGGCAGCTCGTTCCTACGAGCAGTACTTC. This gives the protein CASSQDLAARSYEQYF.

The sample holds one count of this clone. This chain connects TRBV5-1 to TRBJ2-1; 8 nucleotides line up with TRBD2. V lost 4 bases to trimming and J lost 10 bases; unmatched junction nucleotides: 10. CDR3 size: 14 residues. Per the germline V gene, CDR1 is SGHRS and CDR2 is YFSETQ. The CDR3 protein is CASSAGGWGWEQFF. In DNA form, the CDR3 reads TGCGCCAGCAGCGCGGGGGGATGGGGCTGGGAGCAGTTCTTC.

The chain has TRBV10-1 and TRBJ2-2; the D gene is possibly TRBD1 (6 bases). This CDR3 has 15 amino acids. Germline V gives CDR1 WNHNN, CDR2 SYGVQD (reference sequence). Trimming took 6 bases from V and 0 from J, leaving 11 bases between them. The CDR3 DNA reads as TGCGCCAGCAGCCGGGACACCGCGAACACCGGGGAGCTGTTTTTT. It is translated as CASSRDTANTGELFF.

This clone appeared a single time. The rearrangement uses TRBV5-6 and TRBJ1-1, with D perhaps TRBD1 (5 bases). V was pared by 0 bases and J by 2 bases, with 11 bases between. Per the germline V gene, CDR1 is SGHDT and CDR2 is YYEEEE. The CDR3 runs to 15 residues. As DNA, the CDR3 is TGTGCCAGCAGCTTGGCCAGGGCGCGAAACACTGAAGCTTTCTTT. Protein: CASSLARARNTEAFF.

The chain joins TRBV6-1 to TRBJ2-7; possibly TRBD2 for D (5 bases). CDR1 is MNHNS and CDR2 is SASEGT in the germline V gene. The CDR3 consists of 14 residues. V was pared by 0 bases and J by 3 bases, with 9 bases between. CDR3 DNA sequence: TGTGCCAGCAGTGAAGCTTTAGCGAGCTACGAGCAGTACTTC. Translating it yields CASSEALASYEQYF.